This TCR beta chain was recorded in a study of T cells in Graves' hyperthyroidism and ophthalmopathy. Overall study context: Peripheral blood draws took place at initial diagnosis, ahead of any treatment. Notes on the study in general: Most thyroid-expanded clonotypes above 0.001 were also found in blood.

Amplification targeted TCR beta CDR3 regions from RNA transcripts. With the HTBI primer set, the TCR CDR3 went through a first round of RT-PCR. TCRdb re-called the multiplex PCR reads with MiXCR, one entry per CDR3 protein. The repertoire has about 590,000 distinct CDR3 sequences, 15% to 19% of them found once; the top ten carry 7.3%. This CDR3 region has 16 residues. Germline V CDR1 and CDR2: LNHNV, YYDKDF (reference sequence). The germline V and J ends were trimmed by 8 bases and 4 bases, with 21 bases remaining between them. Hyperthyroidism of Graves' type that showed no ophthalmopathy progression within 18 months was stable. To note about this clonotype: No antigen is known for it.

The sequence came from a woman in her thirties with Graves' hyperthyroidism. The sequenced sample consisted of blood. This sequence joins TRBV15 and TRBJ1-5, with D tentatively TRBD1 (6 bases). The CDR3 coding sequence is TGTGCCACCGAATCGATTGGGGGCCGCAGGAATCAGCCCCAGCATTTT. Amino acids: CATESIGGRRNQPQHF. Variable domain in full (rest from reference TRBV15 and TRBJ1-5): DAMVIQNPRYQVTQFGKPVTLSCSQTLNHNVMYWYQQKSSQAPKLLFHYYDKDFNNEADTPDNFQSRRPNTSFCFLDIRSPGLGDTAMYLCATESIGGRRNQPQHFGDGTRLSIL.